Listed below are T cell receptor beta chains from one sample, sequenced in a study of early T cells in non-severe SARS-CoV-2 infection. TCRdb fed the 5' RACE reads into MiXCR, producing one record per CDR3 protein. The sample contains about 77,000 distinct CDR3 sequences, approximately 12% of which appear only once. The sample was whole blood, taken at baseline. These receptors were taken from an adult who was a healthcare worker with PCR-confirmed SARS-CoV-2 infection or an uninfected control (not recorded which). The donor label of this sample is uncertain. Both conserved end residues are part of each CDR3. The order of the fields is D gene, J gene, V gene, clone size, CDR3 protein, CDR3 DNA. A D gene is named only where the DNA matches it firmly. The size entry is marked missing in some rows and otherwise reads once, few, many or a size class.

>-|TRBJ1-6|TRBV12-3/TRBV12-4|-
CASSLKGTGHSPLHF
TGTGCCAGCAGTTTAAAGGGGACGGGACATTCACCCCTCCACTTT
>-|TRBJ1-5|TRBV5-6|-
CASSLGTFFQPQHF
TGTGCCAGCAGCTTGGGCACTTTCTTTCAGCCCCAGCATTTT
>-|TRBJ1-4|TRBV7-8|many
CASSLEALSGNEKLFF
TGTGCCAGCAGCTTAGAGGCTCTGTCCGGTAATGAAAAACTGTTTTTT
>TRBD1|TRBJ1-2|TRBV28|many
CASSSVGTVFYGYTF
TGTGCCAGCAGTTCCGTCGGGACAGTCTTCTATGGCTACACCTTC
>-|TRBJ1-5|TRBV10-1|few
CASSDGGHQPQHF
TGCGCCAGCAGTGATGGGGGCCATCAGCCCCAGCATTTT
>-|TRBJ2-3|TRBV7-8|few
CASSNTGASTDTQYF
TGTGCCAGCAGCAATACAGGTGCTAGCACAGATACGCAGTATTTT
>-|TRBJ2-6|TRBV12-3/TRBV12-4|few
CASYAGANVLTF
TGTGCCAGCTATGCTGGGGCCAACGTCCTGACTTTC
>-|TRBJ1-1|TRBV20-1|-
CSARRQTMNTEAFF
TGCAGTGCTAGAAGGCAGACAATGAACACTGAAGCTTTCTTT
>TRBD2|TRBJ2-3|TRBV20-1|-
CSAREGTTDTQYF
TGCAGTGCTCGGGAGGGGACCACAGATACGCAGTATTTT
>-|TRBJ2-7|TRBV10-1|many
CASSESLGTQYF
TGCGCCAGCAGTGAGAGCCTGGGCACGCAGTACTTC
>-|TRBJ2-7|TRBV27|many
CATPVAPEGSYEQYF
TGTGCCACCCCTGTGGCCCCGGAAGGCTCCTACGAGCAGTACTTC
>TRBD2|TRBJ2-5|TRBV6-2/TRBV6-3|few
CASSRGLDQYF
TGTGCCAGCAGCCGCGGACTAGATCAGTACTTC
>-|TRBJ2-6|TRBV11-1|-
CASSPKLGNGANVLTF
TGTGCCAGCAGCCCAAAACTCGGGAATGGGGCCAACGTCCTGACTTTC
>-|TRBJ2-1|TRBV7-9|-
CASSLAGVRDNEQFF
TGTGCCAGCAGCTTAGCGGGAGTCCGGGACAATGAGCAGTTCTTC
>TRBD2|TRBJ2-7|TRBV3-1|-
CASSRTSAHEQYF
TGTGCCAGCAGCCGGACTAGCGCCCACGAGCAGTACTTC
>-|TRBJ2-7|TRBV7-9|few
CASSLDVLGTVGSYEQYF
TGTGCCAGCAGCTTAGATGTCTTGGGGACGGTCGGCTCCTACGAGCAGTACTTC
>-|TRBJ2-7|TRBV4-3|-
CASSQDRAVFYEQYF
TGCGCCAGCAGCCAAGACAGGGCGGTTTTCTACGAGCAGTACTTC
>-|TRBJ1-1|TRBV5-1|-
CASSLDPAGNTEAFF
TGCGCCAGCAGCTTGGACCCAGCAGGGAACACTGAAGCTTTCTTT
>TRBD2|TRBJ2-7|TRBV4-1|many
CASSQEPTWTSGPYEQYF
TGCGCCAGCAGCCAGGAGCCCACGTGGACTAGCGGACCCTACGAGCAGTACTTC
>-|TRBJ2-1|TRBV2|few
CASSDSIGGNEQFF
TGTGCCAGCAGTGACTCTATAGGGGGCAATGAGCAGTTCTTC
>TRBD2|TRBJ2-7|TRBV25-1|few
CASRKTSGRLEQYF
TGTGCCAGCAGGAAGACTAGCGGGAGGCTAGAGCAGTACTTC
>-|TRBJ1-5|TRBV7-9|many
CASGTSVRYSNQPQHF
TGTGCCAGCGGTACATCAGTTCGTTATAGCAATCAGCCCCAGCATTTT
>-|TRBJ2-3|TRBV4-3|-
CASSPQTWGDTQYF
TGCGCCAGCAGCCCCCAAACTTGGGGAGATACGCAGTATTTT
>-|TRBJ2-7|TRBV6-5|-
CASSYSQASSEQYF
TGTGCCAGCAGTTACTCCCAAGCGTCCTCCGAGCAGTACTTC
>-|TRBJ2-2|TRBV9|-
CASSASLNTGELFF
TGTGCCAGCAGCGCTAGCCTGAACACCGGGGAGCTGTTTTTT
>-|TRBJ1-1|TRBV28|few
CASTQTGTEAFF
TGTGCCAGCACCCAGACGGGGACTGAAGCTTTCTTT
>-|TRBJ1-1|TRBV4-2|-
CASSHPARDTEAFF
TGTGCCAGCAGCCATCCGGCGCGGGACACTGAAGCTTTCTTT
>-|TRBJ1-1|TRBV30|-
CAWSEGRGNTEAFF
TGTGCCTGGAGTGAAGGACGGGGAAACACTGAAGCTTTCTTT
>-|TRBJ1-5|TRBV2|-
CASSVGVTGNQPQHF
TGTGCCAGCAGTGTGGGGGTCACGGGCAATCAGCCCCAGCATTTT
>-|TRBJ2-3|TRBV7-9|-
CASSAGPGDTQYF
TGTGCCAGCAGCGCCGGACCGGGGGATACGCAGTATTTT
>TRBD1|TRBJ2-1|TRBV7-6|-
CASSSSGTGGSEQFF
TGTGCCAGCAGCTCCTCCGGGACAGGGGGCAGTGAGCAGTTCTTC
>-|TRBJ1-1|TRBV28|many
CASSLSLGGAEAFF
TGTGCCAGCAGTTTATCCCTAGGAGGCGCTGAAGCTTTCTTT
>TRBD2|TRBJ2-3|TRBV5-1|few
CASSPNAGGLLLTDTQYF
TGCGCCAGCAGCCCAAACGCGGGGGGCCTCCTCCTTACAGATACGCAGTATTTT
>-|TRBJ1-2|TRBV12-3/TRBV12-4|-
CASSLDSSYGYTF
TGTGCCAGCAGTTTAGACAGCAGCTATGGCTACACCTTC
>TRBD1|TRBJ1-4|TRBV7-2|-
CASSSPGQGTRGKLFF
TGTGCCAGCAGCTCCCCTGGACAGGGGACTAGGGGAAAACTGTTTTTT
>TRBD1|TRBJ2-1|TRBV30|many
CAWSGAWAGGGEQFF
TGTGCCTGGAGTGGGGCATGGGCAGGGGGTGGTGAGCAGTTCTTC
>TRBD1|TRBJ1-2|TRBV11-2|-
CASSLRQGIHSGYTF
TGTGCCAGCAGCTTACGACAGGGGATTCATAGTGGCTACACCTTC
>-|TRBJ1-6|TRBV18|-
CASSPNGGINSPLHF
TGTGCCAGCTCACCTAACGGGGGGATTAATTCACCCCTCCACTTT
>TRBD1|TRBJ1-2|TRBV14|many
CASSQTPGQGVYGYTF
TGTGCCAGCAGCCAGACCCCGGGACAGGGGGTCTATGGCTACACCTTC
>-|TRBJ2-5|TRBV7-2|many
CASSRRETQYF
TGTGCCAGCAGCCGCCGAGAGACCCAGTACTTC
>-|TRBJ1-2|TRBV20-1|many
CSATKADQGYYGYTF
TGCAGTGCTACCAAAGCCGATCAAGGCTACTATGGCTACACCTTC
>-|TRBJ1-1|TRBV27|many
CASSFLKSTEAFF
TGTGCCAGCAGTTTCTTGAAGAGCACTGAAGCTTTCTTT
>-|TRBJ1-4|TRBV20-1|few
CSVPGPALANEKLFF
TGCAGTGTACCGGGACCCGCGTTAGCTAATGAAAAACTGTTTTTT
>TRBD1|TRBJ2-1|TRBV7-6|many
CASSKTTGGLGEQFF
TGTGCCAGCAGCAAAACGACAGGGGGCTTAGGTGAGCAGTTCTTC
>TRBD1|TRBJ1-2|TRBV30|-
CAWSWDRNYGYTF
TGTGCCTGGAGTTGGGACAGGAACTATGGCTACACCTTC
>-|TRBJ2-1|TRBV7-9|few
CASSPGGTYNEQFF
TGTGCCAGCAGTCCCGGGGGTACCTACAATGAGCAGTTCTTC
>TRBD2|TRBJ2-5|TRBV4-1|many
CASSQEYWSSGQQETQYF
TGCGCCAGCAGCCAAGAGTATTGGTCTAGCGGGCAACAAGAGACCCAGTACTTC
>-|TRBJ1-1|TRBV11-1|few
CASTPFGGGMNTEAFF
TGTGCCAGCACCCCCTTTGGGGGCGGGATGAACACTGAAGCTTTCTTT
>-|TRBJ1-3|TRBV14|-
CASSQTRTPGNTIYF
TGTGCCAGCAGCCAAACCCGGACTCCTGGAAACACCATATATTTT